This record looks at one T cell receptor (beta chain) sequence and its context. Its antigen remains unidentified. A constant-region primer served to make TCR beta cDNA from roughly 500 ng total RNA. Each TCR beta library was derived from three nested multiplex PCR rounds that employed slightly modified ARM-PCR. A C-beta reverse primer was combined with TRBV1-TRBV30 forward primers in the first two PCR rounds, and each round had about 10 cycles. TCRdb recomputed calls from the multiplex PCR reads with MiXCR, one row per CDR3 protein. The profile shows roughly 120,000 distinct CDR3 sequences, about 59% of them singletons. The CDR3 contains 12 residues. Germline V lookup: CDR1 LNHDA, CDR2 SQIVND (reference sequence). V lost 7 bases and J lost 3, with 6 bases in between. This sample is drawn from a study of tumor-infiltrating lymphocytes in primary liver carcinoma. Overall study findings and caveats: Present in all five tumor regions were only about 7.5-25% of the top clones.

Co-extracted RNA and DNA came from roughly 20-30 mg of unsorted bulk tissue. This sequence originates from a woman aged 55-70 years with primary liver carcinoma and hepatitis B virus infection. Sequenced input: liver tumor tissue from sampling region 1. Subset reported: tumor region T1, superior pole. The chain has TRBV19 and TRBJ2-2, with unresolved D. The CDR3: CASTRYTGELFF. As DNA, the CDR3 is TGTGCCAGTACTAGGTACACCGGGGAGCTGTTTTTT.